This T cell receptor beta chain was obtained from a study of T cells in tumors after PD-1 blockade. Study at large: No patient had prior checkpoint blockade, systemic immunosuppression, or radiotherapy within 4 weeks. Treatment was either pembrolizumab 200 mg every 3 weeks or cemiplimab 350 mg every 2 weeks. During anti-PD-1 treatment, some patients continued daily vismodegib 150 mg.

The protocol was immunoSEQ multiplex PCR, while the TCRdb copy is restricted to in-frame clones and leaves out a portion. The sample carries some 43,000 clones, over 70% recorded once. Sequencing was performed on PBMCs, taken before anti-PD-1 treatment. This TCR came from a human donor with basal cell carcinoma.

CDR3 in DNA: TGTGCCAGCAGTGCCAGGGGCGATCAGCCCCAGCATTTT. Translated, it gives CASSARGDQPQHF. The V call is TRBV2, the J call TRBJ1-5; D possibly corresponds to TRBD1 (6 bases). Deletions cut 4 bases from V and 5 bases from J, with 9 bases between. In germline, CDR1 is SNHLY, CDR2 FYNNEI. This CDR3 has 13 amino acids.